A selection of T cell receptor beta chains follows, all from one sample in a study of blood T cells in healthy people across ages. Each CDR3 protein gets one entry after TCRdb re-called the 5' RACE reads with MiXCR. The table records 1.5 million to 2 million distinct CDR3 sequences, approximately 32% of them present only once. Source material: blood. All receptors derive from a woman in her thirties in good health. The CDR3 runs from the conserved cysteine through the conserved F or W. The D gene is left open where the match is weak. Not every row has a clone size; where given, it reads once, few, many or a size class.

v_gene: TRBV9; abundance: few; j_gene: TRBJ2-5; d_gene: TRBD1; CDR3aa: CASSAGQGAKTQYF; CDR3nt: TGTGCCAGCAGCGCGGGACAGGGGGCCAAGACCCAGTACTTC
v_gene: TRBV5-5; abundance: NA; j_gene: TRBJ2-3; d_gene: NA; CDR3aa: CASSPWDNRRTDTQYF; CDR3nt: TGTGCCAGCAGCCCATGGGACAATCGCCGCACAGATACGCAGTATTTT
v_gene: TRBV3-1; abundance: few; j_gene: TRBJ2-7; d_gene: NA; CDR3aa: CASSRREGGGEQYF; CDR3nt: TGTGCCAGCAGCCGGAGAGAGGGGGGCGGAGAGCAGTACTTC
v_gene: TRBV20-1; abundance: many; j_gene: TRBJ2-5; d_gene: TRBD2; CDR3aa: CSATDVTSGLQETQYF; CDR3nt: TGCAGTGCTACGGATGTAACTAGCGGACTACAAGAGACCCAGTACTTC
v_gene: TRBV29-1; abundance: many; j_gene: TRBJ1-2; d_gene: NA; CDR3aa: CSSASGAANYGYTF; CDR3nt: TGCAGCTCAGCCTCAGGGGCCGCTAACTATGGCTACACCTTC
v_gene: TRBV19; abundance: NA; j_gene: TRBJ2-7; d_gene: NA; CDR3aa: CASSIRGYEQYF; CDR3nt: TGTGCCAGTAGTATTCGAGGGTACGAGCAGTACTTC
v_gene: TRBV27; abundance: few; j_gene: TRBJ2-1; d_gene: NA; CDR3aa: CASSLQGILGGTTNEQFF; CDR3nt: TGTGCCAGCAGTTTACAGGGGATACTGGGAGGCACCACCAATGAGCAGTTCTTC
v_gene: TRBV18; abundance: few; j_gene: TRBJ1-6; d_gene: NA; CDR3aa: CASSPGLQEYNSPLHF; CDR3nt: TGTGCCAGCTCACCAGGTCTCCAGGAATATAATTCACCCCTCCACTTT
v_gene: TRBV20-1; abundance: NA; j_gene: TRBJ1-2; d_gene: TRBD1; CDR3aa: CSAGPQLRQGMNYGYTF; CDR3nt: TGCAGTGCTGGACCTCAGTTGCGACAGGGGATGAACTATGGCTACACCTTC
v_gene: TRBV4-1; abundance: NA; j_gene: TRBJ2-5; d_gene: TRBD2; CDR3aa: CASSLGEGTETQYF; CDR3nt: TGCGCCAGCAGCCTCGGGGAGGGGACAGAGACCCAGTACTTC
v_gene: TRBV19; abundance: NA; j_gene: TRBJ2-7; d_gene: NA; CDR3aa: CASGGPTGEQYF; CDR3nt: TGTGCCAGCGGGGGACCAACGGGCGAGCAGTACTTC
v_gene: TRBV28; abundance: NA; j_gene: TRBJ2-1; d_gene: TRBD2; CDR3aa: CASSFGAPGGNEQFF; CDR3nt: TGTGCCAGCAGTTTTGGGGCACCGGGGGGTAATGAGCAGTTCTTC
v_gene: TRBV5-1; abundance: NA; j_gene: TRBJ2-1; d_gene: NA; CDR3aa: CANSQEADEQFF; CDR3nt: TGCGCCAACAGCCAGGAGGCGGATGAGCAGTTCTTC
v_gene: TRBV3-1; abundance: few; j_gene: TRBJ2-7; d_gene: NA; CDR3aa: CASSQAGLTYEQYF; CDR3nt: TGTGCCAGCAGCCAAGCGGGACTCACCTACGAGCAGTACTTC
v_gene: TRBV5-5; abundance: once; j_gene: TRBJ2-1; d_gene: TRBD1; CDR3aa: CASSSDRAHEQFF; CDR3nt: TGTGCCAGCAGTTCCGACAGGGCCCACGAGCAGTTCTTC
v_gene: TRBV2; abundance: NA; j_gene: TRBJ1-2; d_gene: TRBD1; CDR3aa: CASTKGQGIYGYTF; CDR3nt: TGTGCCAGCACTAAGGGACAGGGGATCTATGGCTACACCTTC
v_gene: TRBV3-1; abundance: NA; j_gene: TRBJ2-3; d_gene: NA; CDR3aa: CASARGGTTDTQYF; CDR3nt: TGTGCCAGTGCCAGGGGGGGGACCACAGATACGCAGTATTTT
v_gene: TRBV9; abundance: few; j_gene: TRBJ2-7; d_gene: TRBD1; CDR3aa: CASSARGTGYEQYF; CDR3nt: TGTGCCAGCAGCGCCCGAGGGACAGGATACGAGCAGTACTTC
v_gene: TRBV7-3; abundance: NA; j_gene: TRBJ2-3; d_gene: TRBD2; CDR3aa: CASRPGGGGDTQYF; CDR3nt: TGTGCCAGCAGGCCCGGCGGGGGTGGAGATACGCAGTATTTT
v_gene: TRBV19; abundance: few; j_gene: TRBJ2-7; d_gene: NA; CDR3aa: CASSVLGNWEQYF; CDR3nt: TGTGCCAGTAGTGTCCTTGGGAACTGGGAACAGTACTTC
v_gene: TRBV3-1; abundance: few; j_gene: TRBJ2-1; d_gene: TRBD2; CDR3aa: CASSKRTSGGTPKQFF; CDR3nt: TGTGCCAGCAGCAAACGGACTAGCGGGGGGACACCGAAACAGTTCTTC
v_gene: TRBV2; abundance: NA; j_gene: TRBJ2-3; d_gene: NA; CDR3aa: CASSESGSNRDTQYF; CDR3nt: TGTGCCAGCAGTGAATCGGGTTCAAACCGGGATACGCAGTATTTT
v_gene: TRBV7-2; abundance: many; j_gene: TRBJ2-5; d_gene: NA; CDR3aa: CASSLTGGKETQYF; CDR3nt: TGTGCCAGCAGCTTAACAGGCGGGAAAGAGACCCAGTACTTC
v_gene: TRBV25-1; abundance: NA; j_gene: TRBJ2-5; d_gene: NA; CDR3aa: CASSEGSADSETQYF; CDR3nt: TGTGCCAGCAGCGAGGGCAGCGCGGATTCGGAGACCCAGTACTTC
v_gene: TRBV5-1; abundance: NA; j_gene: TRBJ2-6; d_gene: NA; CDR3aa: CASMGQTSGANVLTF; CDR3nt: TGCGCCAGCATGGGACAAACCTCTGGGGCCAACGTCCTGACTTTC
v_gene: TRBV20-1; abundance: NA; j_gene: TRBJ1-2; d_gene: TRBD1; CDR3aa: CSARFTGVTNYGYTF; CDR3nt: TGCAGTGCTAGATTTACAGGGGTCACTAACTATGGCTACACCTTC
v_gene: TRBV3-1; abundance: few; j_gene: TRBJ1-1; d_gene: NA; CDR3aa: CASSQGVGANTEAFF; CDR3nt: TGTGCCAGCAGCCAAGGGGTAGGAGCGAACACTGAAGCTTTCTTT
v_gene: TRBV7-9; abundance: NA; j_gene: TRBJ2-1; d_gene: TRBD2; CDR3aa: CASSIEGAGENEQFF; CDR3nt: TGTGCCAGCAGCATAGAAGGGGCGGGGGAGAATGAGCAGTTCTTC
v_gene: TRBV18; abundance: few; j_gene: TRBJ1-2; d_gene: NA; CDR3aa: CASSPGGRRGYTF; CDR3nt: TGTGCCAGCTCACCAGGGGGCCGGAGAGGCTACACCTTC
v_gene: TRBV20-1; abundance: few; j_gene: TRBJ2-3; d_gene: NA; CDR3aa: CSAIAGYQQYF; CDR3nt: TGCAGTGCGATCGCCGGCTATCAACAGTATTTT
v_gene: TRBV20-1; abundance: NA; j_gene: TRBJ2-5; d_gene: TRBD2; CDR3aa: CSARGEGGRPISYEKYF; CDR3nt: TGCAGTGCTAGAGGGGAGGGCGGGAGGCCAATTTCCTACGAGAAGTACTTC
v_gene: TRBV29-1; abundance: few; j_gene: TRBJ2-1; d_gene: TRBD2; CDR3aa: CSVEPGITGTSGSLEQFF; CDR3nt: TGCAGCGTTGAACCCGGAATAACAGGGACTAGCGGGAGTTTGGAGCAGTTCTTC
v_gene: TRBV3-1; abundance: NA; j_gene: TRBJ1-2; d_gene: NA; CDR3aa: CASSRKGVYGYTF; CDR3nt: TGTGCCAGCAGCCGTAAAGGGGTCTATGGCTACACCTTC
v_gene: TRBV29-1; abundance: many; j_gene: TRBJ2-3; d_gene: NA; CDR3aa: CSVGGAATDTQYF; CDR3nt: TGCAGCGTTGGAGGCGCCGCCACAGATACGCAGTATTTT